The rows below give T cell receptor beta chains drawn from one sample of a study of blood T cell repertoires in COVID-19. The assay was immunoSEQ multiplex PCR, and TCRdb's table has in-frame clones only and misses some. This sample has over 450,000 clones, with roughly nine tenths found just once. Sequenced: peripheral blood. The receptor source for this set is a man between 18 and 35 years old with COVID-19, enrolled during active disease. CDR3s include the opening cysteine and the closing phenylalanine or tryptophan. The D gene is left open where the match is weak. Expanded clones are given a class, and other clones once, few, many or no size at all.

CDR3 length: 15; clone size: once; V gene: TRBV4-1; D gene: NA; J gene: TRBJ1-1; CDR3 protein: CASSQEWRTGTEAFF; CDR3 DNA: TGCGCCAGCAGCCAAGAGTGGAGGACGGGCACTGAAGCTTTCTTT
CDR3 length: 15; clone size: NA; V gene: TRBV7-5; D gene: NA; J gene: TRBJ1-3; CDR3 protein: CVRSFRQTSGNTIYF; CDR3 DNA: TGTGTCAGAAGCTTCCGACAGACCTCTGGAAACACCATATATTTT
CDR3 length: 17; clone size: once; V gene: TRBV3-1/TRBV3-2; D gene: NA; J gene: TRBJ2-2; CDR3 protein: CASSLRRVAGGAGELFF; CDR3 DNA: TGTGCCAGCAGCCTTCGGAGGGTCGCCGGGGGAGCCGGGGAGCTGTTTTTT
CDR3 length: 15; clone size: NA; V gene: TRBV7-8; D gene: NA; J gene: TRBJ2-1; CDR3 protein: CASSLKVGGRNEQFF; CDR3 DNA: TGTGCCAGCAGCTTAAAGGTAGGGGGTCGAAATGAGCAGTTCTTC
CDR3 length: 15; clone size: few; V gene: TRBV5-4; D gene: TRBD1; J gene: TRBJ2-1; CDR3 protein: CASSSPGTGVSEQFF; CDR3 DNA: TGTGCCAGCAGCAGCCCCGGGACAGGGGTATCCGAGCAGTTCTTC
CDR3 length: 13; clone size: NA; V gene: TRBV6-5; D gene: NA; J gene: TRBJ2-2; CDR3 protein: CASRMTLTGELFF; CDR3 DNA: TGTGCCAGCAGAATGACATTGACCGGGGAGCTGTTTTTT
CDR3 length: 16; clone size: once; V gene: TRBV9; D gene: NA; J gene: TRBJ2-7; CDR3 protein: CASSTRHRAESYEQYF; CDR3 DNA: TGTGCCAGCAGCACCCGACACAGGGCTGAGTCCTACGAGCAGTACTTC
CDR3 length: 13; clone size: NA; V gene: TRBV19; D gene: NA; J gene: TRBJ1-5; CDR3 protein: CASSLTGFQPQHF; CDR3 DNA: TGTGCCAGTAGTTTAACAGGGTTCCAGCCCCAGCATTTT
CDR3 length: 14; clone size: few; V gene: TRBV19; D gene: NA; J gene: TRBJ2-2; CDR3 protein: CATRRQANTGELFF; CDR3 DNA: TGTGCCACACGCAGACAGGCGAACACCGGGGAGCTGTTTTTT
CDR3 length: 14; clone size: NA; V gene: TRBV6-5; D gene: TRBD1; J gene: TRBJ1-1; CDR3 protein: CASRVTGDSTEAFF; CDR3 DNA: TGTGCCAGCAGAGTCACAGGGGATAGCACTGAAGCTTTCTTT
CDR3 length: 17; clone size: once; V gene: TRBV5-8; D gene: NA; J gene: TRBJ2-1; CDR3 protein: CASSPKFPQVTDNEQFF; CDR3 DNA: TGTGCCAGCAGCCCCAAGTTCCCCCAGGTGACAGACAATGAGCAGTTCTTC
CDR3 length: 12; clone size: NA; V gene: TRBV28; D gene: NA; J gene: TRBJ2-1; CDR3 protein: CASRSRDNEQFF; CDR3 DNA: TGTGCCAGCAGATCGAGGGACAATGAGCAGTTCTTC
CDR3 length: 14; clone size: NA; V gene: TRBV7-9; D gene: TRBD2; J gene: TRBJ2-7; CDR3 protein: CASSTGLAPTEQYF; CDR3 DNA: TGTGCCAGCAGCACCGGACTAGCCCCCACCGAGCAGTACTTC
CDR3 length: 16; clone size: NA; V gene: TRBV29-1; D gene: TRBD2; J gene: TRBJ2-1; CDR3 protein: CSVEEGTSKAYNEQFF; CDR3 DNA: TGCAGCGTTGAAGAAGGGACTAGTAAGGCTTACAATGAGCAGTTCTTC
CDR3 length: 15; clone size: NA; V gene: TRBV7-9; D gene: TRBD1; J gene: TRBJ2-1; CDR3 protein: CASRRRDRFDNEQFF; CDR3 DNA: TGTGCCAGCAGACGCCGGGACAGGTTCGACAATGAGCAGTTCTTC
CDR3 length: 13; clone size: NA; V gene: TRBV5-5; D gene: NA; J gene: TRBJ1-4; CDR3 protein: CASRPLTVEKLFF; CDR3 DNA: TGTGCCAGCAGACCTTTGACAGTTGAAAAACTGTTTTTT
CDR3 length: 14; clone size: NA; V gene: TRBV3-1/TRBV3-2; D gene: NA; J gene: TRBJ1-2; CDR3 protein: CASSQVSGYYGYTF; CDR3 DNA: TGTGCCAGCAGCCAAGTTTCAGGGTATTATGGCTACACCTTC
CDR3 length: 14; clone size: many; V gene: TRBV7-6; D gene: TRBD1; J gene: TRBJ2-5; CDR3 protein: CASSWGQGAKTQYF; CDR3 DNA: TGTGCCAGCAGCTGGGGACAGGGGGCGAAGACCCAGTACTTC
CDR3 length: 14; clone size: NA; V gene: TRBV4-1; D gene: NA; J gene: TRBJ2-7; CDR3 protein: CASSHTPGAYEQYF; CDR3 DNA: TGCGCCAGCAGCCATACCCCGGGTGCCTACGAGCAGTACTTC
CDR3 length: 15; clone size: NA; V gene: TRBV29-1; D gene: NA; J gene: TRBJ2-3; CDR3 protein: CSVVRSTGWPDTQYF; CDR3 DNA: TGCAGCGTTGTCCGGTCTACAGGTTGGCCAGATACGCAGTATTTT
CDR3 length: 12; clone size: NA; V gene: TRBV3-1/TRBV3-2; D gene: NA; J gene: TRBJ1-1; CDR3 protein: CASRVGHTEAFF; CDR3 DNA: TGTGCCAGCAGGGTGGGGCACACTGAAGCTTTCTTT
CDR3 length: 14; clone size: NA; V gene: TRBV30; D gene: TRBD1; J gene: TRBJ1-1; CDR3 protein: CAWSSGTAYTEAFF; CDR3 DNA: TGTGCCTGGAGCTCTGGGACAGCTTACACTGAAGCTTTCTTT
CDR3 length: 13; clone size: NA; V gene: TRBV15; D gene: NA; J gene: TRBJ2-7; CDR3 protein: CATSRDRGREQYF; CDR3 DNA: TGTGCCACCAGCAGAGACAGGGGGAGGGAGCAGTACTTC
CDR3 length: 16; clone size: NA; V gene: TRBV27; D gene: TRBD2; J gene: TRBJ2-1; CDR3 protein: CASSLLRGSSYNEQFF; CDR3 DNA: TGTGCCAGCAGTCTGTTGCGGGGGAGCTCCTACAATGAGCAGTTCTTC
CDR3 length: 12; clone size: NA; V gene: TRBV15; D gene: NA; J gene: TRBJ1-6; CDR3 protein: CATSSTYSPLHF; CDR3 DNA: TGTGCCACCAGCAGCACCTACTCGCCCCTCCACTTT
CDR3 length: 12; clone size: NA; V gene: TRBV14; D gene: NA; J gene: TRBJ1-4; CDR3 protein: CASSSSHEKLFF; CDR3 DNA: TGTGCCAGCAGTTCAAGCCACGAAAAACTGTTTTTT
CDR3 length: 13; clone size: NA; V gene: TRBV21-1; D gene: NA; J gene: TRBJ2-7; CDR3 protein: CATSSGTAYEQYF; CDR3 DNA: TGTGCCACTTCTTCCGGGACAGCCTACGAGCAGTACTTC
CDR3 length: 14; clone size: NA; V gene: TRBV7-9; D gene: TRBD2; J gene: TRBJ2-7; CDR3 protein: CASTLGGDRDEQYF; CDR3 DNA: TGTGCCAGCACCTTGGGGGGGGACCGGGACGAGCAGTACTTC
CDR3 length: 14; clone size: once; V gene: TRBV5-1; D gene: NA; J gene: TRBJ2-7; CDR3 protein: CASSFSSRDNEQYF; CDR3 DNA: TGCGCCAGCAGCTTTTCCAGCAGAGACAACGAGCAGTACTTC
CDR3 length: 16; clone size: NA; V gene: TRBV5-6; D gene: NA; J gene: TRBJ2-2; CDR3 protein: CASSLSLRGHTGELFF; CDR3 DNA: TGTGCCAGCAGCTTGAGTTTGCGGGGGCACACCGGGGAGCTGTTTTTT
CDR3 length: 17; clone size: NA; V gene: TRBV10-3; D gene: TRBD2; J gene: TRBJ2-4; CDR3 protein: CAISEGYSGRPKNIQYF; CDR3 DNA: TGTGCCATCAGTGAGGGGTACAGCGGGAGGCCCAAAAACATTCAGTACTTC